This TCR beta chain was sequenced in a study of T cells in Graves' hyperthyroidism and ophthalmopathy. PBMCs stemmed from 10 ml fresh peripheral blood. The CDR3 totals 13 residues. The germline V gene has CDR1 ENHRY and CDR2 SYGVKD. The V end was cut by 4 bases, the J end by 4 bases, with 8 bases between. This clonotype was seen a few times. The source material, RNA transcripts, was used to amplify TCR beta CDR3 regions. Primed by the HTBI set, a first-round RT-PCR was run on the TCR CDR3. Each CDR3 protein is one row after TCRdb ran MiXCR on the multiplex PCR reads. The sample shows 650,000 to 700,000 distinct CDR3 sequences, 17% of them seen only once.

The origin of this receptor is a man aged 50 to 59 with Graves' hyperthyroidism. The sample comprised blood. This chain links TRBV10-3 with TRBJ1-5; D is perhaps TRBD1 (5 bases). The CDR3 bases are TGTGCCATCAGTGTCCGGGGGAATCAGCCCCAGCATTTT. It codes for CAISVRGNQPQHF.